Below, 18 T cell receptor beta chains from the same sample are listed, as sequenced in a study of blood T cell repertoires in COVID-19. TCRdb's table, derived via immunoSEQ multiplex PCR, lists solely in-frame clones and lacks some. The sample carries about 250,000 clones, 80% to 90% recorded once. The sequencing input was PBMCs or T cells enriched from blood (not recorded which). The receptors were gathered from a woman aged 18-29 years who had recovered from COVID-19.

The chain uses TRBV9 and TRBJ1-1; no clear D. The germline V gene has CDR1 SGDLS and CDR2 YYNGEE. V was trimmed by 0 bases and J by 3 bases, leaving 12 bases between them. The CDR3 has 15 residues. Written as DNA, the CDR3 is TGTGCCAGCAGCGTAGAGGCAGAGCGGGACACTGAAGCTTTCTTT. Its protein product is CASSVEAERDTEAFF. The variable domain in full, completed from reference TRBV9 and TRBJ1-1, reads DSGVTQTPKHLITATGQRVTLRCSPRSGDLSVYWYQQSLDQGLQFLIQYYNGEERAKGNILERFSAQQFPDLHSELNLSSLELGDSALYFCASSVEAERDTEAFFGQGTRLTVV.

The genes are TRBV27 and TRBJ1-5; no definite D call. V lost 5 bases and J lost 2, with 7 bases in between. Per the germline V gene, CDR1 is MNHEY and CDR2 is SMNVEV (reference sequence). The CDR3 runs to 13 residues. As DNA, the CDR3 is TGTGCCAGCAGTCCGGCGGGCAATCAGCCCCAGCATTTT. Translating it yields CASSPAGNQPQHF.

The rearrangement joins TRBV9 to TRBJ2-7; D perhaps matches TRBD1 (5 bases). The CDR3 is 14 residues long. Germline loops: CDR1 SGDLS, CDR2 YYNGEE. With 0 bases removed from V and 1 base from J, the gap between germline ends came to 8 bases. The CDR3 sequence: CASSVEGKSYEQYF. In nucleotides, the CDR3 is TGTGCCAGCAGCGTAGAGGGGAAATCCTACGAGCAGTACTTC.

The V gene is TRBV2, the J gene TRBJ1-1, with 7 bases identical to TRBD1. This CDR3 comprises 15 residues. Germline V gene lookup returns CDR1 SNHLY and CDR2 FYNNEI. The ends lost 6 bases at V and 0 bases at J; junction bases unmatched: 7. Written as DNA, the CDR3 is TGTGCCAGCAGGAGCCGGGGACAGCTGAACACTGAAGCTTTCTTT. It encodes CASRSRGQLNTEAFF.

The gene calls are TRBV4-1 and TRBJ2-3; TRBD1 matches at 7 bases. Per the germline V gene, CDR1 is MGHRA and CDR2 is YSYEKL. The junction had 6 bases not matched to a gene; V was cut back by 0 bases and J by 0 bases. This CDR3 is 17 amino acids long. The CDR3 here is CASSQDLGQISTDTQYF. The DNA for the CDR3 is TGCGCCAGCAGCCAAGACTTGGGACAGATCAGCACAGATACGCAGTATTTT.

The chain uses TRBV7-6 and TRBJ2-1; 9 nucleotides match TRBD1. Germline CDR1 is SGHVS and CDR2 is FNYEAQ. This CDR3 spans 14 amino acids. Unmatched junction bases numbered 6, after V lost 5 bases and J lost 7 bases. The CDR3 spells CASSLGTGRNEQFF. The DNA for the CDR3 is TGTGCCAGCAGCCTAGGGACAGGGAGGAATGAGCAGTTCTTC.

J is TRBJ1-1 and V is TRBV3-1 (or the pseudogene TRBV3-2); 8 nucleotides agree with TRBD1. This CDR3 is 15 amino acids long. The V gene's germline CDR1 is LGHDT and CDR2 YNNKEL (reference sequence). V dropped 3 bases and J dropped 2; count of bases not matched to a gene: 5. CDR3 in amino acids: CASSHLDRANTEAFF. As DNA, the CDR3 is TGTGCCAGCAGCCACCTGGACAGGGCCAACACTGAAGCTTTCTTT.

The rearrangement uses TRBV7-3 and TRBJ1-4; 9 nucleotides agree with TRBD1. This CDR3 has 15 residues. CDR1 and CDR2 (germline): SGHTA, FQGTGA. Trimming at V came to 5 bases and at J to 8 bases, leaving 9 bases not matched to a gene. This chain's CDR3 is CASSLSGTGREKLFF. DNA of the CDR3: TGTGCCAGCAGCCTATCCGGGACAGGGCGAGAAAAACTGTTTTTT.

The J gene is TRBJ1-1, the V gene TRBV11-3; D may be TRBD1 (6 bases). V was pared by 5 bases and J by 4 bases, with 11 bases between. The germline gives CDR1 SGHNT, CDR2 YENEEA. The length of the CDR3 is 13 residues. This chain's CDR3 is CASSPRDTTEAFF. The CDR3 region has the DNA TGTGCCAGCAGCCCTCGGGACACCACTGAAGCTTTCTTT. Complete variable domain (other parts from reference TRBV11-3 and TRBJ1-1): EAGVVQSPRYKIIEKKQPVAFWCNPISGHNTLYWYLQNLGQGPELLIRYENEEAVDDSQLPKDRFSAERLKGVDSTLKIQPAELGDSAVYLCASSPRDTTEAFFGQGTRLTVV.

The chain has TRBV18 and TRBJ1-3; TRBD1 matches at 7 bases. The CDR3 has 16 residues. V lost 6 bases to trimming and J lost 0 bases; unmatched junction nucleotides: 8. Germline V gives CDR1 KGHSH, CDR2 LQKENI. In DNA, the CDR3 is TGTGCCAGCTCGCGACAGGGTTTAAGCTCTGGAAACACCATATATTTT. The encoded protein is CASSRQGLSSGNTIYF.

The CDR3 here is CASSLALGQVHYGYTF. As DNA, the CDR3 is TGTGCCAGCAGCTTGGCCCTCGGACAGGTTCACTATGGCTACACCTTC. The gene calls are TRBV5-4 and TRBJ1-2, with TRBD1 matching over 7 bases. V lost 0 bases, J lost 3 bases, and 8 bases stayed unmatched. CDR1 is SGHNT, CDR2 YYREEE, per germline (reference sequence). The CDR3 is 16 residues long.

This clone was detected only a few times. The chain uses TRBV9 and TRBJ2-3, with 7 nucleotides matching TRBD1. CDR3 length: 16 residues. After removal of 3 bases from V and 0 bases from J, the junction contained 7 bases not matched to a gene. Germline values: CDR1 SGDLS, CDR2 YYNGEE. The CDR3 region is CASSATGAPSTDTQYF. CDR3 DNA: TGTGCCAGCAGCGCCACAGGGGCCCCTAGCACAGATACGCAGTATTTT.

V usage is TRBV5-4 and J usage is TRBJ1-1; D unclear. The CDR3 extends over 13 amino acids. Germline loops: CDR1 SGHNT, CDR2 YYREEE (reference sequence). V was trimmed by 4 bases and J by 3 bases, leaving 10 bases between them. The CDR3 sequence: CASSTTVDTEAFF. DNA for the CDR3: TGTGCCAGCAGCACCACGGTGGACACTGAAGCTTTCTTT.

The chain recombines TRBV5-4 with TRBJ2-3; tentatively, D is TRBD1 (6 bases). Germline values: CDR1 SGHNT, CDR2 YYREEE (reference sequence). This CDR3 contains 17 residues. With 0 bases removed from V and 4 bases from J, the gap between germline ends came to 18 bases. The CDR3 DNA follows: TGTGCCAGCAGCTTGGAAAGGTGGACAGTTGAAGCAGATACGCAGTATTTT. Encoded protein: CASSLERWTVEADTQYF.

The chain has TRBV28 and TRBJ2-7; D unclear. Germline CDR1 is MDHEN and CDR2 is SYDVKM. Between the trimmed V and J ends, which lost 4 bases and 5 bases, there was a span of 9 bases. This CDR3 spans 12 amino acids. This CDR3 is CASSYTIDEQYF. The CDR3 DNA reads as TGTGCCAGCAGTTATACCATAGACGAGCAGTACTTC.

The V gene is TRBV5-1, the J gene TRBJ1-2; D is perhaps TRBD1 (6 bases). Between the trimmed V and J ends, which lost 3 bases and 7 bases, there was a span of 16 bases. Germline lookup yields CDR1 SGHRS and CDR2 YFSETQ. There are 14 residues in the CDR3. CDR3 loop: CASSSPGDGTGYTF. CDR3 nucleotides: TGCGCCAGCAGCTCCCCAGGGGATGGCACTGGCTACACCTTC.

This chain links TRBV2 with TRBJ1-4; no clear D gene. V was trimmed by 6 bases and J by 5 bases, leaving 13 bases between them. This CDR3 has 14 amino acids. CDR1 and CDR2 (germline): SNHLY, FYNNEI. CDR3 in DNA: TGTGCCAGCAGGGTTGGCAGTCCAAATGAAAAACTGTTTTTT. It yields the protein CASRVGSPNEKLFF.

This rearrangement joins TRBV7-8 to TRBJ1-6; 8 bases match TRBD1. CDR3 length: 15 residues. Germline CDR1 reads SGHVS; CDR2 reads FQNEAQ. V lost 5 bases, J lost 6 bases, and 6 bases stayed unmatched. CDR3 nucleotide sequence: TGTGCCAGCAGCCAGGGGGCGGGGGGTAATTCACCCCTCCACTTT. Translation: CASSQGAGGNSPLHF.